The sequence of this T cell receptor (beta chain) was determined in a study of T cells in Graves' hyperthyroidism and ophthalmopathy. This clonotype was found many times. The CDR3 regions of TCR beta were amplified from RNA transcripts. The TCR CDR3 first-round RT-PCR relied on the HTBI primer set. One entry per CDR3 protein results from TCRdb running MiXCR on the multiplex PCR reads. The data contain around 480,000 distinct CDR3 sequences, roughly an eighth of them singletons. Germline CDR1 is KGHSH and CDR2 is LQKENI. The ends were cut back, 3 bases at V and 2 bases at J, with 19 bases in the middle. The CDR3 sequence is 17 residues long.

The chain is built from TRBV18 and TRBJ1-1; D might be TRBD1 (5 bases). The origin of this receptor is a woman aged 18-29 years with Graves' hyperthyroidism. Material: blood. CDR3 sequence: CASSPPRATVLNTEAFF. The CDR3 DNA follows: TGTGCCAGCTCACCCCCCCGGGCGACAGTCCTTAACACTGAAGCTTTCTTT. The complete variable domain, with remaining parts taken from reference TRBV18 and TRBJ1-1, reads NAGVMQNPRHLVRRRGQEARLRCSPMKGHSHVYWYRQLPEEGLKFMVYLQKENIIDESGMPKERFSAEFPKEGPSILRIQQVVRGDSAAYFCASSPPRATVLNTEAFFGQGTRLTVV.